What follows describes a single TCR beta chain. Its antigen remains unknown. Investigators pulled total RNA out of whole blood and did not sort T cells. The germline V gene encodes CDR1 SEHNR and CDR2 FQNEAQ (reference sequence). This CDR3 spans 15 amino acids. This sample is drawn from a study of monozygotic twins with inflammatory bowel disease. The study's findings and limits: Patient repertoires may carry noise from differing immunosuppressive treatments.

For every TCR library, about 3,500 ng of total RNA was used. Each CDR3 protein gets one entry in TCRdb, which reprocessed the 5' RACE reads and gives no DNA. The ten most abundant clones cover about 7.4% of a sample with more than 75,000 distinct CDR3 sequences. The chain joins TRBV7-9 to TRBJ2-7; TCRdb's D gene call, TRBD1, goes unchecked for lack of DNA. Sequences were obtained from blood. The receptor was derived from a human donor with ulcerative colitis or Crohn's disease, or a healthy co-twin of an affected twin (not recorded which). CDR3 in amino acids: CASSFRDTNVGEQYF. The complete variable domain, with remaining parts taken from reference TRBV7-9 and TRBJ2-7, reads DTGVSQNPRHKITKRGQNVTFRCDPISEHNRLYWYRQTLGQGPEFLTYFQNEAQLEKSRLLSDRFSAERPKGSFSTLEIQRTEQGDSAMYLCASSFRDTNVGEQYFGPGTRLTVT.